Sequencing of this TCR beta chain was carried out in a study of beta chain features in type 1 diabetes. Study-wide findings and caveats: When cDNA is sequenced, cells with high TCR expression could be over-represented. For patients, the naive, central memory and Treg TCRB repertoires appeared more alike than for healthy donors.

All of the isolated RNA was reverse transcribed, so expressed TCRB transcripts were sequenced. Data came from immunoSEQ multiplex PCR; TCRdb stores just in-frame clones and leaves some out. The sample carries under 400,000 clones, 15% to 20% recorded once. As to this clone: As yet, its antigen is unknown.

Germline CDR1 is GTSNPN and CDR2 is SVGIG (reference sequence). V lost 3 bases, J lost 6 bases, and 3 bases stayed unmatched. The length of the CDR3 is 13 residues. The sequenced material came from naive CD4+ T cells from blood. V is TRBV30 and J is TRBJ2-2; 8 bases match TRBD1. This TCR came from a woman between 18 and 29 years old in good health. This chain's CDR3 is CAWSKTGAGELFF. The CDR3 DNA is TGTGCCTGGAGCAAGACAGGGGCCGGGGAGCTGTTTTTT.